One and the same sample provided the 29 T cell receptor beta chains below, sequenced in a study of identical twins. TCRdb re-called the 5' RACE reads through MiXCR, storing one row per CDR3 protein. The sample shows around 670,000 distinct CDR3 sequences, over 5% of them seen only once. The sequenced sample was naive T cells sorted from blood. These receptor sequences come from a young man in good health.

A few counts support this clonotype. A junction boundary mismatches the germline segment, possibly from a read error. The CDR3 spells CASIPGTSGRIADTQYF. CDR3 nucleotides: TGTGCCAGTATCCCCGGGACTAGCGGGAGGATTGCAGATACGCAGTACTTT. The genes are TRBV7-9 and TRBJ2-3, with 15 bases matching TRBD2. The CDR3 is 17 residues long. From germline, CDR1 is SEHNR and CDR2 FQNEAQ (reference sequence).

This clonotype was seen at least ten times. This rearrangement joins TRBV6-1 to TRBJ2-3; either TRBD1 or TRBD2 may supply D (6 bases each). Trimming removed 6 bases from V and 2 bases from J, with 21 bases in between. The germline V gene encodes CDR1 MNHNS and CDR2 SASEGT. The CDR3 is 17 amino acids. CDR3 protein: CASSRTARGGNTDTQYF. In DNA form, the CDR3 reads TGTGCCAGCAGCCGCACTGCGAGAGGGGGGAACACAGATACGCAGTATTTT.

Many counts were recorded for this clonotype. The V call is TRBV5-1, the J call TRBJ2-1, with D possibly matching TRBD1 (5 bases). Trimming removed 0 bases at V and 1 base at J, with 11 bases between. CDR3 length equals 16 residues. CDR1 and CDR2 (germline): SGHRS, YFSETQ. CDR3 amino acids: CASSLGKGASYNEQFF. CDR3 in DNA: TGCGCCAGCAGCTTGGGTAAAGGGGCGTCCTACAATGAGCAGTTCTTC.

This clonotype was observed many times. J is TRBJ1-2 and V is TRBV5-4; no firm D call. There are 13 residues in the CDR3. V was shortened by 4 bases and J by 9 bases, with 16 bases between the two germline ends. Germline values: CDR1 SGHNT, CDR2 YYREEE (reference sequence). For the CDR3, the DNA is TGTGCCAGCAGCATGGATAGGAAAGGAAGCTACACCTTC. Protein product: CASSMDRKGSYTF.

The chain combines TRBV20-1 with TRBJ2-3, with 7 positions matching TRBD1. Per germline, CDR1 DFQATT and CDR2 SNEGSKA (reference sequence). Trimming at V came to 6 bases and at J to 7 bases, leaving 13 bases not matched to a gene. The CDR3 contains 14 residues. The CDR3 DNA reads as TGCAGTGCCGCCCAGGGGGTGGTTAGTTATACGCAGTATTTT. Translation gives CSAAQGVVSYTQYF.

The V and J genes are TRBV20-1 and TRBJ2-1, with 16 bases lining up with TRBD2. Germline V gives CDR1 DFQATT, CDR2 SNEGSKA (reference sequence). The ends lost 6 bases at V and 2 bases at J; junction bases unmatched: 4. The CDR3 length is 16 residues. The CDR3 loop reads CSATGLAGGTYNEQFF. In DNA, the CDR3 is TGCAGTGCCACGGGACTAGCGGGAGGGACCTACAATGAGCAGTTCTTC.

There are a few counts of this clonotype. The chain carries TRBV27 and TRBJ2-1; unclear D gene. The germline V gene has CDR1 MNHEY and CDR2 SMNVEV (reference sequence). This CDR3 region has 15 residues. V was shortened by 5 bases and J by 0 bases, with 11 bases between the two germline ends. DNA of the CDR3: TGTGCCAGCAGTCCGTTCCAGAGCTCCTACAATGAGCAGTTCTTC. Translating gives CASSPFQSSYNEQFF.

This clonotype was counted many times. The chain links TRBV20-1 to TRBJ1-5; D possibly corresponds to TRBD1 (6 bases). CDR1 and CDR2 from the germline V gene are DFQATT and SNEGSKA (reference sequence). The CDR3 runs 13 residues. Deletions cut 5 bases from V and 7 bases from J, with 15 bases between. The CDR3 sequence: CSAFSGVGQPQHF. CDR3 DNA sequence: TGCAGTGCTTTTTCAGGGGTCGGACAGCCCCAGCATTTT.

Details on this clonotype: The CDR3 carries no conserved terminal phenylalanine or tryptophan, so it likely arises from a read error. DNA of the CDR3: TGTGCCAGCAGTTTTGCGGGACCTGAGCAGTTCGTC. Its protein product is CASSFAGPEQFV. The chain couples TRBV12-3 or TRBV12-4 to TRBJ2-1, with D tentatively TRBD2 (6 bases). The CDR3 contains 12 residues. The ends were cut back, 3 bases at V and 9 bases at J, with 9 bases in the middle.

At least ten counts were recorded for this clonotype. The rearrangement links TRBV3-1 to TRBJ2-7; maybe TRBD1 (6 bases). Trimming left V 3 bases short and J 2 bases short, with 11 bases between. In germline, CDR1 is LGHDT, CDR2 YNNKEL (reference sequence). This CDR3 spans 14 amino acids. The CDR3 sequence: CASSQQGSTYEQYF. CDR3 sequence (DNA): TGTGCCAGCAGCCAGCAGGGGTCCACCTACGAGCAGTACTTC.

There are many counts of this clonotype. This chain links TRBV27 with TRBJ2-5; D uncertain. Germline V gene lookup returns CDR1 MNHEY and CDR2 SMNVEV (reference sequence). V was cut by 5 bases and J by 4 bases, with 17 bases left in between. The CDR3 totals 15 residues. The CDR3, as DNA: TGTGCCAGCAGTCCGCTAGAAGGTCTTGGAGAGACCCAGTACTTC. This sequence encodes CASSPLEGLGETQYF.

This clonotype appeared many times. The CDR3 loop reads CSASGRNDNEQFF. The CDR3 nucleotides are TGCAGCGCTAGCGGGAGGAACGACAATGAGCAGTTCTTC. The chain links TRBV29-1 to TRBJ2-1; 11 bases map to TRBD2. Per germline, CDR1 SQVTM and CDR2 ANQGSEA. After removal of 7 bases from V and 5 bases from J, the junction contained 4 bases not matched to a gene. This CDR3 comprises 13 residues.

This clonotype was observed once. This sequence joins TRBV27 and TRBJ2-3; 9 bases agree with TRBD1. The CDR3 spans 16 residues. The V and J ends lost 3 bases and 4 bases, in that order; junction bases with no gene match: 8. Germline CDR1 is MNHEY and CDR2 is SMNVEV (reference sequence). The CDR3 region has the DNA TGTGCCAGCAGTTTCCTGACAGGGGGGGGTTCAGATACGCAGTATTTT. Translation: CASSFLTGGGSDTQYF.

This clonotype was counted only a few times. This chain connects TRBV5-1 to TRBJ2-5; 10 bases are shared with TRBD1. The V gene's germline CDR1 is SGHRS and CDR2 YFSETQ. V was clipped by 2 bases and J by 1 base; unmatched bases: 5. CDR3 length equals 16 residues. The DNA of the CDR3 is TGCGCCAGCAGCTTACCGGGACAGGGGATCCAAGAGACCCAGTACTTC. It translates to CASSLPGQGIQETQYF.

V usage is TRBV20-1 and J usage is TRBJ2-3; 9 nucleotides align to TRBD2. V shed 5 bases, J shed 4 bases, and the junction held 4 bases outside the gene matches. Germline lookup yields CDR1 DFQATT and CDR2 SNEGSKA (reference sequence). The CDR3 sequence is 13 residues long. CDR3: CSARAGGPDTQYF. Written as DNA, the CDR3 is TGCAGTGCTCGAGCGGGAGGCCCAGATACGCAGTATTTT.

This clonotype was detected many times. This chain joins TRBV12-3 or TRBV12-4 and TRBJ2-1; D uncertain. V was shortened by 6 bases and J by 7 bases, with 10 bases between the two germline ends. CDR3 length equals 12 residues. In DNA, the CDR3 is TGTGCCAGCAGGGGATTCTTGAATGAGCAGTTCTTC. Its translation: CASRGFLNEQFF.

This clonotype was seen a few times. This rearrangement joins TRBV20-1 to TRBJ2-1; TRBD2 aligns across 14 bases. The ends lost 3 bases at V and 9 bases at J; junction bases unmatched: 4. There are 14 residues in the CDR3. Germline CDR1 reads DFQATT; CDR2 reads SNEGSKA (reference sequence). CDR3 loop: CSARGLAGVREQFF. The CDR3, as DNA: TGCAGTGCTAGGGGACTAGCGGGAGTTCGTGAGCAGTTCTTC.

This clonotype was seen at least ten times. The chain carries TRBV20-1 and TRBJ2-1; 9 nucleotides agree with TRBD2. V trimming: 5 bases; J trimming: 3 bases; junction bases outside the gene matches: 5. Germline CDR1 reads DFQATT; CDR2 reads SNEGSKA (reference sequence). The CDR3 consists of 14 residues. CDR3 residues: CSASGLAGYNEQFF. The CDR3 region has the DNA TGCAGTGCTTCGGGACTAGCTGGCTACAATGAGCAGTTCTTC.

This clonotype was seen ten or more times. The J gene is TRBJ2-5, the V gene TRBV12-3 or TRBV12-4; unclear D gene. The length of the CDR3 is 13 residues. Trimming took 3 bases from V and 4 from J, leaving 9 bases between them. The CDR3 nucleotides are TGTGCCAGCAGTTTCAGGCCCGGAGAGACCCAGTACTTC. Translation gives CASSFRPGETQYF.

Ten or more counts support this clonotype. The chain combines TRBV20-1 with TRBJ2-5; 10 nucleotides agree with TRBD1. CDR3 length: 13 residues. CDR1 DFQATT and CDR2 SNEGSKA come from the germline V gene (reference sequence). V lost 5 bases and J lost 10; bases outside the gene matches: 10. CDR3 protein: CSAQPGQGPNQYF. CDR3 nucleotide sequence: TGCAGTGCTCAACCGGGACAGGGGCCCAACCAGTACTTC.

This clonotype appeared many times. This chain uses TRBV12-5 with TRBJ2-1, with 7 bases matching TRBD1. Germline values: CDR1 LGHNT, CDR2 FRNRAP. The V gene end was trimmed by 0 bases and the J gene end by 5 bases; junction bases not matched to a gene: 4. The CDR3 is 15 amino acids. The CDR3 nucleotides read TGTGCTAGTGGTTTGGTCCGGGACAGTCACAATGAGCAGTTCTTC. Encoded protein: CASGLVRDSHNEQFF.

This clonotype was counted only a few times. The chain carries TRBV4-1 and TRBJ2-2; 10 bases line up with TRBD2. V shed 4 bases and J 6 bases; nucleotides not matched to a gene: 5. Looked up from germline, CDR1 is MGHRA and CDR2 is YSYEKL. CDR3 length: 15 residues. CDR3 amino acids: CASSLSGREAGELFF. CDR3 sequence (DNA): TGCGCCAGCAGCCTCAGCGGGAGGGAGGCCGGGGAGCTGTTTTTT.

This clonotype occurred many times. This chain joins TRBV12-3 or TRBV12-4 and TRBJ2-3; 8 positions agree with TRBD2. The CDR3 spans 15 residues. The ends lost 7 bases at V and 11 bases at J; junction bases unmatched: 17. The CDR3 loop reads CASIRTGGPSWVQYF. CDR3 sequence (DNA): TGTGCCAGCATTCGAACGGGGGGGCCGTCTTGGGTGCAGTATTTT.

This clonotype came up a few times. The V gene is TRBV5-1, the J gene TRBJ2-7; 10 nucleotides align to TRBD1. Germline CDR1 SGHRS, CDR2 YFSETQ. Trimming removed 4 bases from V and 2 bases from J; junction bases left unmatched: 6. There are 15 residues in the CDR3. CDR3 in amino acids: CASSRTGTGAYEQYF. The CDR3 coding sequence is TGCGCCAGCAGCCGGACCGGGACAGGGGCCTACGAGCAGTACTTC.

This clonotype occurred a few times. The rearrangement joins TRBV7-2 to TRBJ1-3; D is unclear. Per the germline V gene, CDR1 is SGHTA and CDR2 is FQGNSA. The CDR3 totals 17 residues. V lost 5 bases, J lost 7 bases, and 24 bases lay in between. The CDR3 sequence: CASSVGSAIEALNTIYF. In DNA form, the CDR3 reads TGTGCCAGCAGCGTCGGATCGGCAATTGAAGCACTGAACACCATATATTTT.

This clonotype turned up a few times. This sequence joins TRBV27 and TRBJ2-7; 7 bases are a match to TRBD1. The CDR3 length is 16 residues. V lost 6 bases to trimming and J lost 2 bases; unmatched junction nucleotides: 13. Germline V gives CDR1 MNHEY, CDR2 SMNVEV (reference sequence). This CDR3 is CASSSKPGQLPYEQYV. In DNA, the CDR3 is TGTGCCAGCAGCTCTAAACCGGGACAGCTTCCCTACGAGCAGTACGTC.

This chain joins TRBV4-2 and TRBJ2-5; D could derive from TRBD1 or TRBD2 (5 bases each). Trimming removed 2 bases at V and 1 base at J, with 11 bases between. Per the germline V gene, CDR1 is LGHNA and CDR2 is YNFKEQ. The length of the CDR3 is 15 residues. CDR3 nucleotides: TGTGCCAGCAGCCAATTTCGGGGCAGCCAAGAGACCCAGTACTTC. Amino acid sequence: CASSQFRGSQETQYF.

This clonotype was counted at least ten times. The CDR3 here is CGTGTDYEQYF. The CDR3, as DNA: TGTGGTACCGGGACAGACTACGAGCAGTACTTC. This rearrangement joins TRBV10-3 to TRBJ2-7; the match to TRBD1 covers 7 bases. The CDR3 length is 11 residues. CDR1 is ENHRY and CDR2 is SYGVKD in the germline V gene.

This clonotype has more than one count but fewer than ten. This chain's CDR3 is CASSRGTDYGYTF. CDR3 sequence (DNA): TGTGCCAGCAGCCGGGGGACCGACTATGGCTACACCTTC. The V call is TRBV6-1, the J call TRBJ1-2, with D possibly being TRBD1 (5 bases). Deletions cut 6 bases from V and 3 bases from J, with 11 bases between. CDR1 MNHNS and CDR2 SASEGT come from the germline V gene. The CDR3 is 13 residues long.